A single sample gave rise to the 5 T cell receptor beta chains below, sequenced in a study of blood T cells in healthy people across ages. For the second PCR, which ran for about 7 to 11 cycles, a sample-barcoded 5' primer and a J-beta primer mix were used. One entry per CDR3 protein results from TCRdb running MiXCR on the 5' RACE reads. The sample consists of 1.5 million to 2 million distinct CDR3 sequences, roughly 49% of them appearing once. Source material: blood. The receptors here all came from a woman in her thirties or forties in good health.

This chain connects TRBV6-5 to TRBJ2-2; 8 bases agree with TRBD1. This CDR3 region has 16 residues. CDR1 and CDR2 (germline): MNHEY, SVGAGI. Losses at the gene ends were 4 bases for V and 3 bases for J; bases not matched to a gene: 7. CDR3 in DNA: TGTGCCAGCAGTTCCTGGACAGGGAGTTACACCGGGGAGCTGTTTTTT. It codes for CASSSWTGSYTGELFF.

V is TRBV5-1 and J is TRBJ1-2; no definite D call. Germline V lookup: CDR1 SGHRS, CDR2 YFSETQ. V was cut by 0 bases and J by 8 bases, with 14 bases left in between. There are 14 residues in the CDR3. The CDR3 DNA reads TGCGCCAGCAGCTTGGATGGACGGACGAAGGGCTACACCTTC. It is translated as CASSLDGRTKGYTF.

V and J are TRBV7-3 and TRBJ2-1, with 8 bases matching TRBD2. Germline V lookup: CDR1 SGHTA, CDR2 FQGTGA. V lost 3 bases, J lost 13 bases, and 11 bases stayed unmatched. The CDR3 has 14 residues. Here the CDR3 reads CASSFLAGYESQFF. CDR3 bases: TGTGCCAGCAGCTTCTTAGCGGGGTACGAGTCTCAGTTCTTC.

The chain carries TRBV7-3 and TRBJ1-2; D gene uncertain. This CDR3 has 15 residues. Germline V CDR1 and CDR2: SGHTA, FQGTGA. Deletions cut 5 bases from V and 6 bases from J, with 19 bases between. CDR3 DNA sequence: TGTGCCAGCAGCCTTGACTTGACTAGTTGGGATGGCTACACCTTC. Translating gives CASSLDLTSWDGYTF.

The chain links TRBV25-1 to TRBJ1-2; 7 positions agree with TRBD1. Trimming removed 7 bases from V and 8 bases from J; junction bases left unmatched: 10. The CDR3 has 13 amino acids. CDR1 is MGHDK, CDR2 SYGVNS, per germline. This CDR3 reads CASNSEGAGGYTF. The CDR3 nucleotides read TGTGCCAGCAATAGTGAGGGGGCAGGGGGCTACACCTTC.